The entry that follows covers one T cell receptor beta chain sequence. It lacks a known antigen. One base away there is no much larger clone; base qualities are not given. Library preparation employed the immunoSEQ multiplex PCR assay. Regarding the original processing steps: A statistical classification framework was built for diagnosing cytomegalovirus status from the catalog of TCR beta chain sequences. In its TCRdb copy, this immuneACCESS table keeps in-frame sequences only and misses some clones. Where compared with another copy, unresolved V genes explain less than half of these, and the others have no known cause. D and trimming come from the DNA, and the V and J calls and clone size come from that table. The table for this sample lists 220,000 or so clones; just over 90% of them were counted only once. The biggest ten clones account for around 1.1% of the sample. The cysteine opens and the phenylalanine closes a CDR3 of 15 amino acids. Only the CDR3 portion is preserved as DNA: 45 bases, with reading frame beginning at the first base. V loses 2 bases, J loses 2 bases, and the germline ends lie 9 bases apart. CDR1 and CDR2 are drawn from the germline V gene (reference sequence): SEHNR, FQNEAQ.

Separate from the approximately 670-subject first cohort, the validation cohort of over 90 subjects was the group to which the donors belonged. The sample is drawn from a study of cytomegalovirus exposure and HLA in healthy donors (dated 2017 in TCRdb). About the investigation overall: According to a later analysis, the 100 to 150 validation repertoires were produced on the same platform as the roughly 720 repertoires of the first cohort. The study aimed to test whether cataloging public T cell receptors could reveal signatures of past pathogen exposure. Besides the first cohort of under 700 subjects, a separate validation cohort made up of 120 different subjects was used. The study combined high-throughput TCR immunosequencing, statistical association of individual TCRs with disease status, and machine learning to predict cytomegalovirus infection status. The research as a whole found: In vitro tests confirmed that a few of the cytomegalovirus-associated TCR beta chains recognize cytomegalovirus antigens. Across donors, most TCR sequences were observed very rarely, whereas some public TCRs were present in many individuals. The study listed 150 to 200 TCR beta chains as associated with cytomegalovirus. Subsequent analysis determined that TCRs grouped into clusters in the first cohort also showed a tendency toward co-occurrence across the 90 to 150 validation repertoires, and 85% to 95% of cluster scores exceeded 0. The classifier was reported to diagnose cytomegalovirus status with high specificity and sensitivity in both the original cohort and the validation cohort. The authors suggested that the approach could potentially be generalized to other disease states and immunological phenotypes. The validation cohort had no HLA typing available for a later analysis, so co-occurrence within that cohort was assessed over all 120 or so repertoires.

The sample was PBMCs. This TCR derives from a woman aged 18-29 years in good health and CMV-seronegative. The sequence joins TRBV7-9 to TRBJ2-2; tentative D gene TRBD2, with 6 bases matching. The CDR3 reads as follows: CASSLMRENTGELFF. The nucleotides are TGTGCCAGCAGCTTAATGCGGGAAAACACCGGGGAGCTGTTTTTT. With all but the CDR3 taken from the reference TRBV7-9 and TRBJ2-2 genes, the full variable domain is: DTGVSQNPRHKITKRGQNVTFRCDPISEHNRLYWYRQTLGQGPEFLTYFQNEAQLEKSRLLSDRFSAERPKGSFSTLEIQRTEQGDSAMYLCASSLMRENTGELFFGEGSRLTVL.